This entry lists 15 T cell receptor beta chains sequenced from one sample in a study of patients and donors after allogeneic stem cell transplantation. TCRdb reprocessed the RT-PCR reads with MiXCR, giving one entry per CDR3 protein. This repertoire shows 800,000 to 1,000,000 distinct CDR3 sequences, approximately 18% found once; its top ten account for roughly 6%. The source material was blood, either unsorted or a sorted T cell fraction (not recorded which). These receptor sequences come from a human donor who was either an allogeneic HSCT recipient or a stem cell or donor lymphocyte infusion donor (not recorded which). It is not recorded whose cells these are; they may come from a transplant donor.

The chain carries TRBV12-3 or TRBV12-4 and TRBJ2-2; D is perhaps TRBD1 (6 bases). CDR3 length equals 16 residues. V lost 3 bases to trimming and J lost 10 bases, with 21 bases between them. The CDR3, as DNA: TGTGCCAGCAGTTTCAGTTCGGGACATGGGTACGCGGAGCTGTTTTTT. Protein product: CASSFSSGHGYAELFF.

This clonotype was seen more than once but under ten times. The rearrangement links TRBV5-1 to TRBJ1-1; the match to TRBD1 covers 9 bases. The CDR3 has 15 residues. V was pared by 1 base and J by 1 base, with 2 bases of the junction left unmatched. In germline, CDR1 is SGHRS, CDR2 YFSETQ. The DNA of the CDR3 is TGCGCCAGCAGCTTGACAGGGGGCTCGAACACTGAAGCTTTCTTT. It yields the protein CASSLTGGSNTEAFF.

The chain links TRBV11-1 to TRBJ2-7; D remains ambiguous. This CDR3 is built from 12 residues. The germline V and J ends were trimmed by 5 bases and 4 bases, with 9 bases remaining between them. The germline gives CDR1 SGHAT, CDR2 FQDESV (reference sequence). CDR3 coding DNA: TGTGCCAGCAGCATAACCCCGTACGAGCAGTACTTC. Translating gives CASSITPYEQYF.

The chain couples TRBV3-1 to TRBJ2-3; perhaps TRBD1 as D (5 bases). Between the trimmed V and J ends, which lost 2 bases and 2 bases, there was a span of 11 bases. The CDR3 contains 15 residues. Germline assignment: CDR1 LGHDT and CDR2 YNNKEL (reference sequence). The CDR3 region is CASSQSGKVTDTQYF. The CDR3 DNA sequence: TGTGCCAGCAGCCAATCAGGGAAGGTCACAGATACGCAGTATTTT.

This clonotype was counted between two and nine times. This sequence joins TRBV4-1 and TRBJ2-6; 8 bases agree with TRBD1. Germline V CDR1 and CDR2: MGHRA, YSYEKL. Trimming at V came to 0 bases and at J to 1 base, leaving 8 bases not matched to a gene. The length of the CDR3 is 19 residues. Here the CDR3 DNA reads TGCGCCAGCAGCCAAGATCCGGACAGGGTGCTATCTGGGGCCAACGTCCTGACTTTC. Amino acid sequence: CASSQDPDRVLSGANVLTF.

The chain recombines TRBV18 with TRBJ2-5, with 7 nucleotides matching TRBD1. Germline V CDR1 and CDR2: KGHSH, LQKENI. This CDR3 has 15 residues. J gave up 6 bases and V 3 bases, and 10 bases lay outside the gene matches. DNA of the CDR3: TGTGCCAGCTCACCGACACAGGGGATGGGAAAGACCCAGTACTTC. It is translated as CASSPTQGMGKTQYF.

DNA for the CDR3: TGTGCCACCACCCAGGTCAGATCCGTGAACACTGAAGCTTTCTTT. This codes for CATTQVRSVNTEAFF. The genes are TRBV15 and TRBJ1-1, with D uncertain. V was shortened by 7 bases and J by 0 bases, with 15 bases between the two germline ends. The germline gives CDR1 LNHNV, CDR2 YYDKDF (reference sequence). The length of the CDR3 is 15 residues.

The chain carries TRBV5-1 and TRBJ2-3, with D maybe TRBD2 (6 bases). The germline V gene encodes CDR1 SGHRS and CDR2 YFSETQ. V dropped 0 bases and J dropped 2 bases, with 13 bases sitting between them. This CDR3 region has 16 residues. The CDR3 sequence is CASSLGSSASTDTQYF. The CDR3 DNA reads TGCGCCAGCAGCTTGGGGTCTAGCGCTTCCACAGATACGCAGTATTTT.

This sequence joins TRBV24-1 and TRBJ2-3, with 11 positions matching TRBD1. The CDR3 length is 14 residues. Losses at the gene ends were 9 bases for V and 2 bases for J; bases not matched to a gene: 3. Germline V gives CDR1 KGHDR, CDR2 SFDVKD. CDR3 DNA: TGTGCCACCCGGACAGGGGGCAACACAGATACGCAGTATTTT. As protein: CATRTGGNTDTQYF.

J is TRBJ2-5 and V is TRBV18; D may be TRBD2 (6 bases). This CDR3 region has 15 residues. Germline loops: CDR1 KGHSH, CDR2 LQKENI. The V end lost 3 bases, the J end lost 5 bases, and 16 bases lay between the germline ends. CDR3 residues: CASSPWGGRQETQYF. The CDR3 nucleotides are TGTGCCAGCTCACCTTGGGGAGGAAGGCAGGAGACCCAGTACTTC. The variable domain in full, completed from reference TRBV18 and TRBJ2-5, reads NAGVMQNPRHLVRRRGQEARLRCSPMKGHSHVYWYRQLPEEGLKFMVYLQKENIIDESGMPKERFSAEFPKEGPSILRIQQVVRGDSAAYFCASSPWGGRQETQYFGPGTRLLVL.

A few counts support this clonotype. The genes are TRBV11-2 and TRBJ2-1; D is undetermined. CDR1 is SGHAT, CDR2 FQNNGV, per germline. V was shortened by 5 bases and J by 8 bases, with 10 bases between the two germline ends. This CDR3 spans 12 amino acids. The CDR3 DNA reads TGTGCCAGCAGCCCTGCTAGGTATGAGCAGTTCTTC. It encodes CASSPARYEQFF. The entire variable domain, with the rest obtained from reference TRBV11-2 and TRBJ2-1, is as follows: EAGVAQSPRYKIIEKRQSVAFWCNPISGHATLYWYQQILGQGPKLLIQFQNNGVVDDSQLPKDRFSAERLKGVDSTLKIQPAKLEDSAVYLCASSPARYEQFFGPGTRLTVL.

This clonotype was seen a few times. This chain links TRBV4-3 with TRBJ1-2; D might be TRBD1 (6 bases). V was pared by 0 bases and J by 2 bases, with 16 bases between. This CDR3 is built from 17 residues. CDR1 is LGHNA, CDR2 YSLEER, per germline. This CDR3 is CASSQDGYGGANYGYTF. Here the CDR3 DNA reads TGCGCCAGCAGCCAAGATGGATATGGGGGGGCCAACTATGGCTACACCTTC.

The rearrangement links TRBV4-3 to TRBJ1-4; D not certain. This CDR3 has 15 residues. The germline CDR1 and CDR2 sequences are LGHNA and YSLEER. V lost 1 base and J lost 8, with 14 bases in between. CDR3 coding DNA: TGCGCCAGCAGCCAAGTCTCCCAGGATTACGAAAAACTGTTTTTT. This sequence encodes CASSQVSQDYEKLFF.

This clonotype was counted many times. The chain joins TRBV29-1 to TRBJ2-1; D perhaps matches TRBD2 (5 bases). The CDR3 is 14 residues long. Trimming removed 4 bases from V and 7 bases from J, with 17 bases in between. CDR1 and CDR2 from the germline V gene are SQVTM and ANQGSEA. CDR3 amino acids: CSVVWRPRYNEQFF. The CDR3 nucleotides read TGCAGCGTTGTTTGGAGGCCGAGGTATAATGAGCAGTTCTTC.

The rearrangement links TRBV12-3 or TRBV12-4 to TRBJ2-1, with 8 bases that match TRBD2. CDR3 size: 15 residues. Losses at the gene ends were 4 bases for V and 8 bases for J; bases not matched to a gene: 10. The CDR3 sequence: CASSSGLDLSDEQFF. DNA of the CDR3: TGTGCCAGCAGTTCGGGACTAGACCTGAGCGATGAGCAGTTCTTC.